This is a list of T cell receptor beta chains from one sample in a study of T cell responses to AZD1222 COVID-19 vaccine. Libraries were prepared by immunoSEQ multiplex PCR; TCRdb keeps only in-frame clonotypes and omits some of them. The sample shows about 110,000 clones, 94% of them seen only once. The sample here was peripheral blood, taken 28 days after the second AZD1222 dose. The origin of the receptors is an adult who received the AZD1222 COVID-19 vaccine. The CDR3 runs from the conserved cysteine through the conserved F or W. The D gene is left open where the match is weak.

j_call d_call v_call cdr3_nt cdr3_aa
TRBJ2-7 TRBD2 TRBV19 TGTGCCAGTAGTGCCCGATGGGGGGGCTCCTACGAGCAGTACTTC CASSARWGGSYEQYF
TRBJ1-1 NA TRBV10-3 TGTGCCATCAGTGAGTCGGGGAGGGTGGCTTTCTTT CAISESGRVAFF
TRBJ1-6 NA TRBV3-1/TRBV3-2 TGTGCCAGCAGCCAGGGAAATTCACCCCTCCACTTT CASSQGNSPLHF
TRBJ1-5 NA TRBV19 TGTGCCAGTAGTCCTCGGGATAGCAATCAGCCCCAGCATTTT CASSPRDSNQPQHF
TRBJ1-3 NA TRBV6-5 TGTGTCGCCGGGAATCCAAACACCATATATTTT CVAGNPNTIYF
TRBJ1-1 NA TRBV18 TGTGCCAGCTCACCACCGGTGACGAGAACTAATGAAGCTTTCTTT CASSPPVTRTNEAFF
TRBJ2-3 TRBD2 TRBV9 TGTGCCAGCACCCTAGCGGGAGGGGGGTCGGATACGCAGTATTTT CASTLAGGGSDTQYF
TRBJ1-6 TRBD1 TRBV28 TGTGCCAGCAGTTTAGTACAGGGGCGAAATTCACCCCTCCACTTT CASSLVQGRNSPLHF
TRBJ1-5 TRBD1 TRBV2 TGTGCCAGCAGTCCTTGGACAGGGTCAAATCAGCCCCAGCATTTT CASSPWTGSNQPQHF
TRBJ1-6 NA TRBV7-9 TGTGCCAGCAGCTTAATTGGGGTTTATAATTCACCCCTCCACTTT CASSLIGVYNSPLHF
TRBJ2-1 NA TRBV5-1 TGCGCCAGCAGATCAATGGGGAGCTCCTACAATGAGCAGTTCTTC CASRSMGSSYNEQFF